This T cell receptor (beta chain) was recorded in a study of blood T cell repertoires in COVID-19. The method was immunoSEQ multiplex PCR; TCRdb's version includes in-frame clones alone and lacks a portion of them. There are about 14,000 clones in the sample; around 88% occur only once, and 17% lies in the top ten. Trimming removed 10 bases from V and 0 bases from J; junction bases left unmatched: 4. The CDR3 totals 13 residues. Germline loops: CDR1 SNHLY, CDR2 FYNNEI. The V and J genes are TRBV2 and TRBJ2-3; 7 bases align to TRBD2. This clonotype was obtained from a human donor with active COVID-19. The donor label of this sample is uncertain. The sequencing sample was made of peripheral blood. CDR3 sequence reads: CANSGSSTDTQYF. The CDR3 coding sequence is TGTGCCAATAGCGGGTCTAGCACAGATACGCAGTATTTT.